This entry features one TCR beta chain sequence. As yet, its antigen is unknown. The data belong to a study of T cell repertoires in cytomegalovirus infection. Study information: Through public TCR beta signatures, both CMV infection and matching HLA type were indicated. Whole-study findings and limits: Cumulative frequency (of public TCR beta family members) identified carriers of CMV plus the relevant HLA.

In germline, CDR1 is LNHDA, CDR2 SQIVND (reference sequence). Trimming stripped 7 bases from V and 8 bases from J, with 21 bases between. This CDR3 region has 15 residues. TCRdb reprocessed the reads with MiXCR, giving one entry per CDR3 protein. The sample lists almost 300,000 distinct CDR3 sequences, around 10% occurring once. The source of this sequence is a human donor in good health (CMV status not recorded). Some clones in this sample may be carry-over from other donors' samples. The genes are TRBV19 and TRBJ2-1, with a tentative D call TRBD2 (5 bases). The sample was PBMCs. For the CDR3, the DNA is TGTGCCAGTACACGGTCAGGAGGCCCCTCCGATGAGCAGTTCTTC. This codes for CASTRSGGPSDEQFF.